This TCR beta chain was obtained from a study of T cells in Graves' hyperthyroidism and ophthalmopathy. This clonotype was counted many times. Clinical symptoms, serum thyroxine, TRAb, thyroid ultrasound and orbital computed tomography informed diagnoses. The CDR3 regions of TCR beta were amplified from RNA transcripts. RT-PCR in the first round (using the HTBI primer set) targeted the TCR CDR3. From the multiplex PCR reads, TCRdb called clonotypes with MiXCR, one entry per CDR3 protein. The sample includes under 400,000 distinct CDR3 sequences, around 18% of them seen just once. Germline lookup yields CDR1 SQVTM and CDR2 ANQGSEA. Between the trimmed V and J ends, which lost 7 bases and 0 bases, there was a span of 15 bases. The CDR3 sequence is 14 residues long.

This receptor was obtained from a woman in her forties with Graves' ophthalmopathy. Sequencing was carried out using blood. V usage is TRBV29-1 and J usage is TRBJ1-1; D unclear. In nucleotides, the CDR3 is TGCAGCGCTCTTAAAGGGTTCCTGAACACTGAAGCTTTCTTT. Protein sequence: CSALKGFLNTEAFF. Looking up the rest from reference TRBV29-1 and TRBJ1-1 gives the full variable domain: SAVISQKPSRDICQRGTSLTIQCQVDSQVTMMFWYRQQPGQSLTLIATANQGSEATYESGFVIDKFPISRPNLTFSTLTVSNMSPEDSSIYLCSALKGFLNTEAFFGQGTRLTVV.